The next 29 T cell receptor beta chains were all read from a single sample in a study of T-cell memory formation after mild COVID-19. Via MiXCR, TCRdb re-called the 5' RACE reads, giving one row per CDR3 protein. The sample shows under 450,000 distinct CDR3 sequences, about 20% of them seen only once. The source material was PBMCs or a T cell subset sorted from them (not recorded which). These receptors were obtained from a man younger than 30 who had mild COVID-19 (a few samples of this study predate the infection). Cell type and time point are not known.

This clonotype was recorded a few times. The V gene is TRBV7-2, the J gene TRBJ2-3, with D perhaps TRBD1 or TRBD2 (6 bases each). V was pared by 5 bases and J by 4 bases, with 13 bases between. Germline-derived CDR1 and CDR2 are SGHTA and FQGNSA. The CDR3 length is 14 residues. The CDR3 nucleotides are TGTGCCAGCAGCAAACCTCGGGGGCCAGATACGCAGTATTTT. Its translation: CASSKPRGPDTQYF.

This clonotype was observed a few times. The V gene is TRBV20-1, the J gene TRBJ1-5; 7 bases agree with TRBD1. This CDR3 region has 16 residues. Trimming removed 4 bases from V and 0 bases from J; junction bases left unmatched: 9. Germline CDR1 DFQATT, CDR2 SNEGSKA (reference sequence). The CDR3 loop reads CSAIATGSDSNQPQHF. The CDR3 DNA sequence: TGCAGTGCTATAGCGACAGGGTCGGATAGCAATCAGCCCCAGCATTTT.

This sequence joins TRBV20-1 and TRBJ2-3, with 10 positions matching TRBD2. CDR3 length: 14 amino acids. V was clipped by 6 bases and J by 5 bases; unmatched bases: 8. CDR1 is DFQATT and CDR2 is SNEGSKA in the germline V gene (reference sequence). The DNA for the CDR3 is TGCAGTGCCCCCAGCAGCGGGGGGGTAGATACGCAGTATTTT. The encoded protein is CSAPSSGGVDTQYF.

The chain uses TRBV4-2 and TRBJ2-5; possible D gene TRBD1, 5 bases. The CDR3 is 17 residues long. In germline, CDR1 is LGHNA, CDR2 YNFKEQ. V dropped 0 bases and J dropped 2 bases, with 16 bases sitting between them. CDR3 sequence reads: CASSQDNDPRGQETQYF. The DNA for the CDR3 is TGTGCCAGCAGCCAAGATAATGATCCTAGGGGACAAGAGACCCAGTACTTC.

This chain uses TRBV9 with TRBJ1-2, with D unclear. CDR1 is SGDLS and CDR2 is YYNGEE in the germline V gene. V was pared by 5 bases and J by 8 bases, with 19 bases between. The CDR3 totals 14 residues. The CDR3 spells CASRTTAGSGGYTF. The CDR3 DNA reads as TGTGCCAGCAGGACCACGGCGGGGTCCGGAGGCTACACCTTC. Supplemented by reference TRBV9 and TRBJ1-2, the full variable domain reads DSGVTQTPKHLITATGQRVTLRCSPRSGDLSVYWYQQSLDQGLQFLIQYYNGEERAKGNILERFSAQQFPDLHSELNLSSLELGDSALYFCASRTTAGSGGYTFGSGTRLTVV.

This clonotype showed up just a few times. Written as DNA, the CDR3 is TGCGCCAGCAGCTTGACGCTCCGGGACATAGGTACTGAGCAGTTCTTC. Its protein is CASSLTLRDIGTEQFF. V is TRBV5-1 and J is TRBJ2-1; tentative D call: TRBD1 (6 bases). Germline CDR1 is SGHRS and CDR2 is YFSETQ. The CDR3 sequence is 16 residues long. V was clipped by 1 base and J by 9 bases, with 20 bases between them.

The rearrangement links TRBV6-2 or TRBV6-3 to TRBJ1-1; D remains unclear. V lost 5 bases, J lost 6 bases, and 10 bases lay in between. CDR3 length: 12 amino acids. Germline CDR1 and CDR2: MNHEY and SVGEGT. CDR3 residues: CASSAVGAEAFF. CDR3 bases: TGTGCCAGCAGTGCCGTGGGAGCTGAAGCTTTCTTT.

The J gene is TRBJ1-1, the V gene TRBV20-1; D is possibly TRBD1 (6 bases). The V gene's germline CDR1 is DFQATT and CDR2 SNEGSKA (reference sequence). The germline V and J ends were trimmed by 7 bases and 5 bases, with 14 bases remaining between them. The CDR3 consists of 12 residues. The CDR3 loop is CSGRQGMTEAFF. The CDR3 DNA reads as TGCAGTGGCAGGCAGGGGATGACTGAAGCTTTCTTT.

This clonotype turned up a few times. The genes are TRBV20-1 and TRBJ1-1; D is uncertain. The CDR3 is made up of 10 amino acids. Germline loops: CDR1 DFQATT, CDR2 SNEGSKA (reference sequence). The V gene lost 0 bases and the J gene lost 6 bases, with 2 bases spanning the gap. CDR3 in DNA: TGCAGTGCTAGAGAACCTGAAGCTTTCTTT. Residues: CSAREPEAFF.

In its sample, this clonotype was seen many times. The chain's CDR3 is CASSLAGGQPGYTF. The CDR3 nucleotides are TGTGCCAGCAGCTTGGCCGGGGGACAACCCGGCTACACCTTC. V is TRBV5-6 and J is TRBJ1-2, with D possibly being TRBD1 (6 bases). The CDR3 contains 14 residues. V lost 0 bases and J 8 bases, leaving 14 bases between the germline ends. Germline lookup yields CDR1 SGHDT and CDR2 YYEEEE.

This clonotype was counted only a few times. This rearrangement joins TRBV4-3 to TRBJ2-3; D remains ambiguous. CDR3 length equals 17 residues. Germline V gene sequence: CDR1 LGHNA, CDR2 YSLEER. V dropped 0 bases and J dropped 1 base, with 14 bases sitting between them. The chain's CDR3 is CASSQDLLSQRTDTQYF. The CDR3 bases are TGCGCCAGCAGCCAAGATTTGCTCTCCCAACGCACAGATACGCAGTATTTT.

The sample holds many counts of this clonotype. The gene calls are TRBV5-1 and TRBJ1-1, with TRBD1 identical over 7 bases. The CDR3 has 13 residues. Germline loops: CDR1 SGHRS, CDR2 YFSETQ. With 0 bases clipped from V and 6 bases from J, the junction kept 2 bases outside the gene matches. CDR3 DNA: TGCGCCAGCAGCTTGGAAACAGGGGCTGAAGCTTTCTTT. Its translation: CASSLETGAEAFF.

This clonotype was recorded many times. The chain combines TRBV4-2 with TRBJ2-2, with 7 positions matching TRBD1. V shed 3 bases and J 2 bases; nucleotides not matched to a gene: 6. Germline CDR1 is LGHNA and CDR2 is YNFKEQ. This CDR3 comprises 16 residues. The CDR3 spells CASSQAGTANTGELFF. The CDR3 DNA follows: TGTGCCAGCAGCCAGGCCGGGACAGCCAACACCGGGGAGCTGTTTTTT.

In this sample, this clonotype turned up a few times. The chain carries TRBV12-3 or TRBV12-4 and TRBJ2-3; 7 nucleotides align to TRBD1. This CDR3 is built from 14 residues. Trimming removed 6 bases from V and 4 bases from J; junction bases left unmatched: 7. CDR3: CASSPDRVSDTQYF. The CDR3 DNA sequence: TGTGCCAGCAGCCCCGACAGGGTTTCAGATACGCAGTATTTT.

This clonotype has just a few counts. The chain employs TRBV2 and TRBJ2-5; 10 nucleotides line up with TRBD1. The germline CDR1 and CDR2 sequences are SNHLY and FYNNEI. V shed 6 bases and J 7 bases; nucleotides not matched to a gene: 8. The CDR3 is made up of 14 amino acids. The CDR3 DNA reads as TGTGCCAGCAGCCTGACAGGGGGCCATTGGACCCAGTACTTC. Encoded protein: CASSLTGGHWTQYF. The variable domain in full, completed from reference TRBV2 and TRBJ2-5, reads EPEVTQTPSHQVTQMGQEVILRCVPISNHLYFYWYRQILGQKVEFLVSFYNNEISEKSEIFDDQFSVERPDGSNFTLKIRSTKLEDSAMYFCASSLTGGHWTQYFGPGTRLLVL.

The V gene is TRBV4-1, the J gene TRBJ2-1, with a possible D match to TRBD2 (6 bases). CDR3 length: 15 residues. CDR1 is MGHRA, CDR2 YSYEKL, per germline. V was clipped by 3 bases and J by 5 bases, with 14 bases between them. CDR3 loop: CASSHRRGGDNEQFF. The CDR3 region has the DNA TGCGCCAGCAGCCACCGGAGGGGCGGGGACAATGAGCAGTTCTTC.

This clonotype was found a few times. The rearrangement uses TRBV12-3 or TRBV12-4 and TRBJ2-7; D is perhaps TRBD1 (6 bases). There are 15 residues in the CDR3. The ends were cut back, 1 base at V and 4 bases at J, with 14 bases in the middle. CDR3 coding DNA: TGTGCCAGCAGTTTAGGGGCTGGACAGCTATACGAGCAGTACTTC. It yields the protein CASSLGAGQLYEQYF.

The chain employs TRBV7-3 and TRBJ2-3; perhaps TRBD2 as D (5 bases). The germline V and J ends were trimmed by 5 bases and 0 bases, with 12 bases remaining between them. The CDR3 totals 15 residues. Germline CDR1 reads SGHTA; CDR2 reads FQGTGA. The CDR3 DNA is TGTGCCAGCAGCCCCCACTGGACTAGCACAGATACGCAGTATTTT. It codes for CASSPHWTSTDTQYF.

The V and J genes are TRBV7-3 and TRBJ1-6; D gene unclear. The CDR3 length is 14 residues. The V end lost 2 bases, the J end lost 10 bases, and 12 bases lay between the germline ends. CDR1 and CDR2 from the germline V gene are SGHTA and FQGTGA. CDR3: CASSLYPGGSPLHF. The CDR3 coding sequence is TGTGCCAGCAGCTTATATCCAGGCGGCTCACCCCTCCACTTT.

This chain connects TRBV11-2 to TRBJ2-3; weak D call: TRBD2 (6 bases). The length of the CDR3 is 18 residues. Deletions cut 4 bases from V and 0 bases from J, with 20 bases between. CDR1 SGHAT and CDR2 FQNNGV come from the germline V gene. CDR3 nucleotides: TGTGCCAGCAGCTCCTCCCCAGGGACTCCGCATAGCACAGATACGCAGTATTTT. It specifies CASSSSPGTPHSTDTQYF. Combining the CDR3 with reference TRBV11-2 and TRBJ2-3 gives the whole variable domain EAGVAQSPRYKIIEKRQSVAFWCNPISGHATLYWYQQILGQGPKLLIQFQNNGVVDDSQLPKDRFSAERLKGVDSTLKIQPAKLEDSAVYLCASSSSPGTPHSTDTQYFGPGTRLTVL.

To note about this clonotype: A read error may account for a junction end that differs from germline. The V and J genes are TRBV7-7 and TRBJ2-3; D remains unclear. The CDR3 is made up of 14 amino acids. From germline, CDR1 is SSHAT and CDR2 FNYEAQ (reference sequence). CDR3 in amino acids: CASSLEWSSDTQYF. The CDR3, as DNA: TGTGCTAGCAGCTTAGAGTGGAGCTCGGATACGCAGTATTTT. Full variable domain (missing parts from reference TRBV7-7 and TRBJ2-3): GAGVSQSPRYKVTKRGQDVTLRCDPISSHATLYWYQQALGQGPEFLTYFNYEAQPDKSGLPSDRFSAERPEGSISTLTIQRTEQRDSAMYRCASSLEWSSDTQYFGPGTRLTVL.

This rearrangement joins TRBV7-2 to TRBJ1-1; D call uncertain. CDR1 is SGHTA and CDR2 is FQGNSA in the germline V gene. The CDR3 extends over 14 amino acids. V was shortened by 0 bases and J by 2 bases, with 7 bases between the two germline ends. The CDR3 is CASSLATVNTEAFF. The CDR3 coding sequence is TGTGCCAGCAGCTTAGCCACAGTTAACACTGAAGCTTTCTTT.

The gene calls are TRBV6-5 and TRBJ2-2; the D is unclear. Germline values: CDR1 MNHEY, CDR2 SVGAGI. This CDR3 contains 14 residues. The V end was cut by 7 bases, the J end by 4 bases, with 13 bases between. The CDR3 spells CASKGTELTGELFF. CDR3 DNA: TGTGCCAGCAAGGGCACTGAGCTCACCGGGGAGCTGTTTTTT.

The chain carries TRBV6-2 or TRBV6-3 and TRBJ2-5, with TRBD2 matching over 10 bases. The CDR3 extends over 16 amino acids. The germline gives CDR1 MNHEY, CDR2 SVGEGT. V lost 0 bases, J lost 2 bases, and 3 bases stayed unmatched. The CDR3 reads CASSYSLLAGQETQYF. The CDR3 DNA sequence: TGTGCCAGCAGTTACTCCCTACTAGCGGGGCAAGAGACCCAGTACTTC.

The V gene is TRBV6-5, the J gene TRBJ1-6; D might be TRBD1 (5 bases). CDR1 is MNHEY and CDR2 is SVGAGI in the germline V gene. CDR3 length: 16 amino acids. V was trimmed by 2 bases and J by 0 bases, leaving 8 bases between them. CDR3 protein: CASSYRDFSYNSPLHF. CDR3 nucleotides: TGTGCCAGCAGTTACCGGGACTTCTCCTATAATTCACCCCTCCACTTT.

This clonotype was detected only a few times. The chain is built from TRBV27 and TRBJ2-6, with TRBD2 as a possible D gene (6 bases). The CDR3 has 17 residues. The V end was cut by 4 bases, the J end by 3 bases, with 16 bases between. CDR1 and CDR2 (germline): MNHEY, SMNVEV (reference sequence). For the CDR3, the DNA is TGTGCCAGCAGTTACGGGGGAGGCCTCTTTGGGGCCAACGTCCTGACTTTC. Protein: CASSYGGGLFGANVLTF.

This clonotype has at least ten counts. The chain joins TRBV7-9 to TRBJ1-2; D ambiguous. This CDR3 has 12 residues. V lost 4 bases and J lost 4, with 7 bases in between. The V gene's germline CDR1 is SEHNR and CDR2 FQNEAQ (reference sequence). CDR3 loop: CASSSDFYGYTF. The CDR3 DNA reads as TGTGCCAGCAGCTCGGACTTCTATGGCTACACCTTC.

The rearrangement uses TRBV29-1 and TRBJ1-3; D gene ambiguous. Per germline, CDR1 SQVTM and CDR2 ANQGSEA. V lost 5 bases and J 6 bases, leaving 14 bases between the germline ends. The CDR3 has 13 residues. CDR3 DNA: TGCAGCGTTCAAAGCGGTACAGAAAACACCATATATTTT. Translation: CSVQSGTENTIYF.

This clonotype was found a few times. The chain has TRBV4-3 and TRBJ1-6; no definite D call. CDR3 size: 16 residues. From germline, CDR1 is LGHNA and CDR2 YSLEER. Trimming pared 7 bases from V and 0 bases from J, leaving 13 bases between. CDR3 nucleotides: TGCGCCAGCAAACCTGCGGGAGCCTCCTATAATTCACCCCTCCACTTT. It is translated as CASKPAGASYNSPLHF.